These T cell receptor beta chains were read from a single sample in a study of beta chain features in type 1 diabetes. TCRdb's table, derived via immunoSEQ multiplex PCR, lists solely in-frame clones and lacks some. The sample lists 900,000 or so clones, 17% seen once, with 0.02% to 0.025% in the top ten. The sample consisted of naive CD4+ T cells from blood. All receptors derive from a young woman in good health. Both conserved end residues are part of each CDR3. A D gene is named only where the DNA matches it firmly. The size field is filled for only some rows; it gives once, few, many or a size class.

abundance: NA
d_gene: TRBD2
v_gene: TRBV4-2
j_gene: TRBJ2-1
CDR3nt: TGTGCCAGCAGCCAAACCGGACTAGCGGGAGTATTCTACAATGAGCAGTTCTTC
CDR3aa: CASSQTGLAGVFYNEQFF

abundance: few
d_gene: NA
v_gene: TRBV7-2
j_gene: TRBJ2-7
CDR3nt: TGTGCCAGCAGCCAGCCGGCTAGCGTATTCTACGAGCAGTACTTC
CDR3aa: CASSQPASVFYEQYF

abundance: few
d_gene: TRBD2
v_gene: TRBV29-1
j_gene: TRBJ2-1
CDR3nt: TGCAGCGTTTCTAGCGGGAGGGCCTCGGGTGAGCAGTTCTTC
CDR3aa: CSVSSGRASGEQFF

abundance: few
d_gene: TRBD2
v_gene: TRBV4-2
j_gene: TRBJ2-1
CDR3nt: TGTGCCAGCAGCCAAGAGGGACTAGCGGGTCCCCTCAATGAGCAGTTCTTC
CDR3aa: CASSQEGLAGPLNEQFF

abundance: NA
d_gene: NA
v_gene: TRBV15
j_gene: TRBJ2-3
CDR3nt: TGTGCCACCAGCAGAGATCTCGCGGGACCTAGCACAGATACGCAGTATTTT
CDR3aa: CATSRDLAGPSTDTQYF

abundance: NA
d_gene: TRBD1
v_gene: TRBV9
j_gene: TRBJ2-7
CDR3nt: TGTGCCAGCAGCACGACAGGGGTATCGTACGAGCAGTACTTC
CDR3aa: CASSTTGVSYEQYF

abundance: few
d_gene: TRBD1
v_gene: TRBV7-9
j_gene: TRBJ1-1
CDR3nt: TGTGCCAGCAGCTTGGCCGACAGGGAAAAGGAAGCTTTCTTT
CDR3aa: CASSLADREKEAFF

abundance: NA
d_gene: NA
v_gene: TRBV2
j_gene: TRBJ2-3
CDR3nt: TGTGCCAGCCAAGGAGGGATTTTT
CDR3aa: CASQGGIF

abundance: NA
d_gene: NA
v_gene: TRBV7-2
j_gene: TRBJ2-7
CDR3nt: TGTGCCAGCAGCTTAGCAGGGATCTCCTACGAGCAGTACTTC
CDR3aa: CASSLAGISYEQYF

abundance: NA
d_gene: TRBD2
v_gene: TRBV6-5
j_gene: TRBJ2-3
CDR3nt: TGTGCCAGCAGTTACCGGGGGGACTACCGCACAGATACGCAGTATTTT
CDR3aa: CASSYRGDYRTDTQYF

abundance: NA
d_gene: NA
v_gene: TRBV6-5
j_gene: TRBJ1-1
CDR3nt: TGTGCCAGCAGTTCCAGGGATGGCACTGAAGCTTTCTTT
CDR3aa: CASSSRDGTEAFF

abundance: NA
d_gene: NA
v_gene: TRBV28
j_gene: TRBJ1-2
CDR3nt: TGTGCCAGCAGGGGAAGGGATCCCTATGGCTACACCTTC
CDR3aa: CASRGRDPYGYTF

abundance: NA
d_gene: TRBD2
v_gene: TRBV7-9
j_gene: TRBJ2-1
CDR3nt: TGTGCCAGCTCCCAGACCGGGACTAGCGGGAGTAAGAATGAGCAGTTCTTC
CDR3aa: CASSQTGTSGSKNEQFF

abundance: few
d_gene: NA
v_gene: TRBV28
j_gene: TRBJ2-1
CDR3nt: TGTGCCATCCTATTACCCGGACCACACAATGAGCAGTTCTTC
CDR3aa: CAILLPGPHNEQFF

abundance: NA
d_gene: TRBD1
v_gene: TRBV7-3
j_gene: TRBJ2-6
CDR3nt: TGTGCCAGCAGCTTACGATCAGGGGGCATGGCGCCGTCTGGGGCCAACGTCCTGACTTTC
CDR3aa: CASSLRSGGMAPSGANVLTF

abundance: few
d_gene: NA
v_gene: TRBV5-1
j_gene: TRBJ1-1
CDR3nt: TGCGCCAGCAGTAACAGTCTCGGGGTTACTGAAGCTTTCTTT
CDR3aa: CASSNSLGVTEAFF

abundance: NA
d_gene: TRBD1
v_gene: TRBV6-4
j_gene: TRBJ2-7
CDR3nt: TGTGCCAGCAGTAAGGACAGGGGCTACGAGCAGTACTTC
CDR3aa: CASSKDRGYEQYF

abundance: few
d_gene: TRBD1
v_gene: TRBV15
j_gene: TRBJ1-3
CDR3nt: TGTGCCACCAGCAGAGGACAGGGAAACTCTGGAAACACCATATATTTT
CDR3aa: CATSRGQGNSGNTIYF

abundance: NA
d_gene: NA
v_gene: TRBV13
j_gene: TRBJ2-2
CDR3nt: TGTGCCAGCAGCTTACTAGCGAAGGCCGGGGAGCTGTTTTTT
CDR3aa: CASSLLAKAGELFF

abundance: NA
d_gene: NA
v_gene: TRBV4-3
j_gene: TRBJ1-4
CDR3nt: TGCGCCAGCAGCCAGGGGGCTTTCTTGGGGTATGAAAAACTGTTTTTT
CDR3aa: CASSQGAFLGYEKLFF

abundance: NA
d_gene: NA
v_gene: TRBV4-2
j_gene: TRBJ2-7
CDR3nt: TGTGCCAGCAGCCAAGATGTTACTAGCTCCTACGAGCAGTACTTC
CDR3aa: CASSQDVTSSYEQYF

abundance: few
d_gene: NA
v_gene: TRBV11-2
j_gene: TRBJ2-7
CDR3nt: TGTGCCAGCAGCTTAGGCGGGTTCTACGAGCAGTACTTC
CDR3aa: CASSLGGFYEQYF

abundance: NA
d_gene: NA
v_gene: TRBV7-9
j_gene: TRBJ2-3
CDR3nt: TGTGCCAGCAGCCCACCCGGGTTGACAGATACGCAGTATTTT
CDR3aa: CASSPPGLTDTQYF

abundance: NA
d_gene: TRBD1
v_gene: TRBV18
j_gene: TRBJ1-1
CDR3nt: TGTGCCAGCTCGGGGACAGGGATGAACACTGAAGCTTTCTTT
CDR3aa: CASSGTGMNTEAFF

abundance: few
d_gene: NA
v_gene: TRBV28
j_gene: TRBJ1-4
CDR3nt: TGTGCCAGCTCCTACGAACCTGGAGGTGAAAAACTGTTTTTT
CDR3aa: CASSYEPGGEKLFF

abundance: NA
d_gene: TRBD2
v_gene: TRBV15
j_gene: TRBJ2-5
CDR3nt: TGTGCCACCAGCAGAGGATGGGGGAGGGCCTTGGTGACCCAGTACTTC
CDR3aa: CATSRGWGRALVTQYF